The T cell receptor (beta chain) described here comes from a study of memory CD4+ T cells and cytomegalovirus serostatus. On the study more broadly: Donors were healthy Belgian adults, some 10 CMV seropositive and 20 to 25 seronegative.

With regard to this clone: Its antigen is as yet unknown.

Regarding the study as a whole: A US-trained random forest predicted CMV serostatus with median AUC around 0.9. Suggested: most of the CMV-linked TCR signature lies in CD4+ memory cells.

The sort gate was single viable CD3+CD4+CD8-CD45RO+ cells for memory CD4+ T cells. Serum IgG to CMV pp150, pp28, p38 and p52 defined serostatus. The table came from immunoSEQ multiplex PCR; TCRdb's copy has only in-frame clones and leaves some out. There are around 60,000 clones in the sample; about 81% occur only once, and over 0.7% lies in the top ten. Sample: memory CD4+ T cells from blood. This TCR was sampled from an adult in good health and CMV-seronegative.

CDR3 sequence: CASSASRGELFF. DNA of the CDR3: TGTGCCAGCAGCGCGTCGAGGGGGGAGCTGTTTTTT. This chain uses TRBV9 with TRBJ2-2; no clear D gene. CDR3 size: 12 residues. V lost 3 bases and J 8 bases, leaving 8 bases between the germline ends. Germline-derived CDR1 and CDR2 are SGDLS and YYNGEE.